This TCR beta chain is drawn from a study of T cell changes during pregnancy in multiple sclerosis. Produced via immunoSEQ multiplex PCR; TCRdb's table is partial and in-frame only. The sample includes tens of thousands of clones, about nine tenths of them seen just once. The V end lost 0 bases, the J end lost 2 bases, and 19 bases lay between the germline ends. CDR3 size: 18 residues. The sample was CD8+ T cells from peripheral blood mononuclear cells, taken in the first trimester of pregnancy. The TCR comes from a female donor in good health, enrolled as a control in a pregnancy study. The genes are TRBV6-7 and TRBJ2-5; D might be TRBD2 (7 bases). TRBV6-7 is treated as an ORF (open reading frame) with a function not yet certain. This chain's CDR3 is CASSYSSLRGGDQETQYF. The DNA of the CDR3 is TGTGCCAGCAGTTACTCGAGTCTTCGAGGGGGGGATCAAGAGACCCAGTACTTC.